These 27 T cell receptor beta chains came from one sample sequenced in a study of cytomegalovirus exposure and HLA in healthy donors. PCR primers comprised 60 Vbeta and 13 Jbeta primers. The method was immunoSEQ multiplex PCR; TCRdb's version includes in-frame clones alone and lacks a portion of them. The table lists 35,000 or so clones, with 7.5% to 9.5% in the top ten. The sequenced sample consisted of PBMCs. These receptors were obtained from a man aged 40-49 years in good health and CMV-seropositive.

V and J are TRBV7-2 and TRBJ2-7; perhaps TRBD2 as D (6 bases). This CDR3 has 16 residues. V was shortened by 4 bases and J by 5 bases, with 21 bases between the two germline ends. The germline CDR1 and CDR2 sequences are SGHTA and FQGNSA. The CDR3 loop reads CASSSTGSGSWDEQYF. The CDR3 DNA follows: TGTGCCAGCAGCTCCACCGGTAGCGGATCCTGGGACGAGCAGTACTTC.

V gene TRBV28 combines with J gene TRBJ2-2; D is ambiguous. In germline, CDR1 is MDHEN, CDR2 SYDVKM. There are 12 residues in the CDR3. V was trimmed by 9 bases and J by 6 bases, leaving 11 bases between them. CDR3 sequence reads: CASLTPPGELFF. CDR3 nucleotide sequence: TGTGCCAGTTTGACTCCTCCCGGGGAGCTGTTTTTT.

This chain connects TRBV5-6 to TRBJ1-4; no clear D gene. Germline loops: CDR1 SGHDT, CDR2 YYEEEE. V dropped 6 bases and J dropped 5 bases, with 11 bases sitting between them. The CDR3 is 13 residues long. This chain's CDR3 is CASNTPGNEKLFF. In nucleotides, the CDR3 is TGTGCCAGCAACACGCCAGGAAATGAAAAACTGTTTTTT. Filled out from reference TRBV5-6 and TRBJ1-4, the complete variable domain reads DAGVTQSPTHLIKTRGQQVTLRCSPKSGHDTVSWYQQALGQGPQFIFQYYEEEERQRGNFPDRFSGHQFPNYSSELNVNALLLGDSALYLCASNTPGNEKLFFGSGTQLSVL.

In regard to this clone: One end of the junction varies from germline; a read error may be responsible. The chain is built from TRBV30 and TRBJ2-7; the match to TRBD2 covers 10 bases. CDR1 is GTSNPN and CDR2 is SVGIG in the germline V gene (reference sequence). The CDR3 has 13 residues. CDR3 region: CARSEREGYEQYF. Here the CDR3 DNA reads TGTGCCCGGAGTGAGCGGGAGGGCTACGAGCAGTACTTC.

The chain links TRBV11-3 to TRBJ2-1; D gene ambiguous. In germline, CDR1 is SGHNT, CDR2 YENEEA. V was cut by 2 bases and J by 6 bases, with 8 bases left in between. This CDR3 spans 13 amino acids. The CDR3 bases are TGTGCCAGCAGCTTACATCGGGTCAATGAGCAGTTCTTC. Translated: CASSLHRVNEQFF.

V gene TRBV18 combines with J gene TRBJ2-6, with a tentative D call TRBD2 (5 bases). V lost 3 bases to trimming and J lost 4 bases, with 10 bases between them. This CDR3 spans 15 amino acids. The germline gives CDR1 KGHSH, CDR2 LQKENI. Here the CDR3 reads CASSPTGVGANVLTF. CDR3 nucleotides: TGTGCCAGCTCACCGACCGGGGTCGGGGCCAACGTCCTGACTTTC. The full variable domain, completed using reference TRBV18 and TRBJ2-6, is NAGVMQNPRHLVRRRGQEARLRCSPMKGHSHVYWYRQLPEEGLKFMVYLQKENIIDESGMPKERFSAEFPKEGPSILRIQQVVRGDSAAYFCASSPTGVGANVLTFGAGSRLTVL.

CDR3 nucleotide sequence: TGTGCCAGCAGCTTAGGACAGGGGGCAGAGACCCAGTACTTC. Translating it yields CASSLGQGAETQYF. The gene calls are TRBV7-2 and TRBJ2-5; 10 bases line up with TRBD1. After removal of 1 base from V and 4 bases from J, the junction contained 0 bases not matched to a gene. Germline loops: CDR1 SGHTA, CDR2 FQGNSA. CDR3 length: 14 amino acids.

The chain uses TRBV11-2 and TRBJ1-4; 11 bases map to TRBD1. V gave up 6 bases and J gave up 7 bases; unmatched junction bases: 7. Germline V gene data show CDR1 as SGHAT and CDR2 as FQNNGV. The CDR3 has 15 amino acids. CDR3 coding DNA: TGTGCCAGCAGGACATCCGGGACAGGGGGTGAAAAACTGTTTTTT. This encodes CASRTSGTGGEKLFF.

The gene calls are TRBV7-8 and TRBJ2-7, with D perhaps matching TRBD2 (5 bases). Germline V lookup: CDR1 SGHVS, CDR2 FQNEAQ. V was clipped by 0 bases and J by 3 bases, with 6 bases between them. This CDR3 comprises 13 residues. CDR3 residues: CASSLAGDYEQYF. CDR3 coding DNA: TGTGCCAGCAGCTTAGCCGGGGACTACGAGCAGTACTTC.

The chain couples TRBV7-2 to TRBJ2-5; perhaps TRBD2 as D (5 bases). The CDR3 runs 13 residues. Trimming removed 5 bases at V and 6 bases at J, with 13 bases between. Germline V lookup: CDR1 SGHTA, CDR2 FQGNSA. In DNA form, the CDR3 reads TGTGCCAGCAGCACGGACTTCCACCAGACCCAGTACTTC. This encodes CASSTDFHQTQYF.

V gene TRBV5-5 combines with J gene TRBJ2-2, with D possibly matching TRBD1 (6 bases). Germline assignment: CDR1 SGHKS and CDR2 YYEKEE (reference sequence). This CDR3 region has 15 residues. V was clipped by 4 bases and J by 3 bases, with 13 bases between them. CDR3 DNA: TGTGCCAGCAGCCCGGGACACTCCGACACCGGGGAGCTGTTTTTT. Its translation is CASSPGHSDTGELFF.

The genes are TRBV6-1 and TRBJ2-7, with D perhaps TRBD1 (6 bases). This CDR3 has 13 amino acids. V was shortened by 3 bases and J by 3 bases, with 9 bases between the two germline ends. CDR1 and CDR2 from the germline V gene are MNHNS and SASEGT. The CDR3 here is CASSEQGHYEQYF. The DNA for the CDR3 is TGTGCCAGCAGTGAGCAGGGACACTACGAGCAGTACTTC.

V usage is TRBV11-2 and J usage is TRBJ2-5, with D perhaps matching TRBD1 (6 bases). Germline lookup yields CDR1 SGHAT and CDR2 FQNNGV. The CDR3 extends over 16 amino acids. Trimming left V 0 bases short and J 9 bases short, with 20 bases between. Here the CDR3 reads CASSLDRGFSGGAQYF. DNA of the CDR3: TGTGCCAGCAGCTTAGATAGGGGGTTTTCAGGCGGCGCCCAGTACTTC.

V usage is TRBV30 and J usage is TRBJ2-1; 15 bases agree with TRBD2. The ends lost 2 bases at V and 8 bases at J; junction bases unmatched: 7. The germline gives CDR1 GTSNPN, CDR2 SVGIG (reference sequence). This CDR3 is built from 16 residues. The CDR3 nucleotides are TGTGCCTGGAGTCGCGGACTAGCGGGAGGGCCAGATGAGCAGTTCTTC. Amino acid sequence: CAWSRGLAGGPDEQFF. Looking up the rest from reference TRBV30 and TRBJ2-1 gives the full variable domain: SQTIHQWPATLVQPVGSPLSLECTVEGTSNPNLYWYRQAAGRGLQLLFYSVGIGQISSEVPQNLSASRPQDRQFILSSKKLLLSDSGFYLCAWSRGLAGGPDEQFFGPGTRLTVL.

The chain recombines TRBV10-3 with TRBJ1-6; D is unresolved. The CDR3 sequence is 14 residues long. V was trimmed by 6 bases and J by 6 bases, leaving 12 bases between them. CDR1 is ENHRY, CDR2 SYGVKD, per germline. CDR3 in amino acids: CAIRDSRPNSPLHF. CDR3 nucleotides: TGTGCCATCAGGGACTCGCGGCCTAATTCACCCCTCCACTTT.

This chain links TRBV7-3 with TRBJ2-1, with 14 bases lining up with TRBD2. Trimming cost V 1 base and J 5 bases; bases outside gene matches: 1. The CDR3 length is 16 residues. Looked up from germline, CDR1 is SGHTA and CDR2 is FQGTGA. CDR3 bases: TGTGCCAGCAGCTTAATGGGACTAGCGGGAGACAATGAGCAGTTCTTC. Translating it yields CASSLMGLAGDNEQFF.

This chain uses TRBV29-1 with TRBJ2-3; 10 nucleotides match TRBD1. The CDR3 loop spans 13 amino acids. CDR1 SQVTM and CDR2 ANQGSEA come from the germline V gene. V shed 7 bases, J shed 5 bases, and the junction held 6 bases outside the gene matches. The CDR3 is CSAPGQGGDTQYF. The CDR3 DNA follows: TGCAGCGCCCCAGGACAGGGGGGAGATACGCAGTATTTT.

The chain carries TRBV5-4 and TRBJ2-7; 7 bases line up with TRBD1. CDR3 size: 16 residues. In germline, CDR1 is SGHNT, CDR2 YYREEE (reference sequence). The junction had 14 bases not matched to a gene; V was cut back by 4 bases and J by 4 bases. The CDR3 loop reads CASSLIDRAPGYEQYF. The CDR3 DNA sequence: TGTGCCAGCAGCCTCATTGACAGGGCCCCAGGGTACGAGCAGTACTTC.

The CDR3 bases are TGTGCCAGCAGGCCTATTCTTCAGGGGAATAACCAGCCCCAGCATTTT. Its translation: CASRPILQGNNQPQHF. The chain recombines TRBV6-6 with TRBJ1-5, with a possible D match to TRBD1 (6 bases). The V gene lost 6 bases and the J gene lost 7 bases, with 22 bases spanning the gap. CDR1 and CDR2 from the germline V gene are MNHNY and SVGAGI (reference sequence). The CDR3 loop spans 16 amino acids.

The CDR3 region has the DNA TGCGCCAGCAGTGAGGGGGGCAGAAACTACGAGCAGTACTTC. The encoded protein is CASSEGGRNYEQYF. V usage is TRBV10-2 and J usage is TRBJ2-7; maybe TRBD1 (6 bases). CDR3 length: 14 amino acids. With 2 bases removed from V and 3 bases from J, the gap between germline ends came to 11 bases. Germline values: CDR1 WSHSY, CDR2 SAAADI.

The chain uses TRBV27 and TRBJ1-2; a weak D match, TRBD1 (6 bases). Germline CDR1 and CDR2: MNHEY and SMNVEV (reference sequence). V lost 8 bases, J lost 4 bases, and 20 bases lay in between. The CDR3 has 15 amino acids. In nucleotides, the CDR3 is TGTGCCAGCGGGGAAGGGGGAGCCCCCCTCTATGGCTACACCTTC. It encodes CASGEGGAPLYGYTF.

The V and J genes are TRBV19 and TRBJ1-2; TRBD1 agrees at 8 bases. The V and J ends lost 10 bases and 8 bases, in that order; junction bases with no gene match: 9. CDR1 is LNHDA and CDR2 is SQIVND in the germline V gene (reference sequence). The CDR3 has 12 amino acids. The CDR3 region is CATQRTGRGYTF. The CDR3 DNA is TGTGCCACCCAACGGACAGGGCGAGGCTACACCTTC.

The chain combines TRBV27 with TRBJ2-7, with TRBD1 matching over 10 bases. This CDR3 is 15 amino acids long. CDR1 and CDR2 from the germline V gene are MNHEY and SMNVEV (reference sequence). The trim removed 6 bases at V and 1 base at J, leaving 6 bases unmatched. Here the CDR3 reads CASRQPGQGSYEQYF. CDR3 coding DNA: TGTGCCAGCAGACAGCCGGGACAGGGGTCCTACGAGCAGTACTTC.

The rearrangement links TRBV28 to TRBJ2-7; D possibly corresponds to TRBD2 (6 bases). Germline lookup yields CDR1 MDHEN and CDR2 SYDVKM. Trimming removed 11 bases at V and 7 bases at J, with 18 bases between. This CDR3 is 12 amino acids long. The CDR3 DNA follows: TGTGCCTCCGGTGGAGGGGTAGAGGAGCAGTACTTC. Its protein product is CASGGGVEEQYF.

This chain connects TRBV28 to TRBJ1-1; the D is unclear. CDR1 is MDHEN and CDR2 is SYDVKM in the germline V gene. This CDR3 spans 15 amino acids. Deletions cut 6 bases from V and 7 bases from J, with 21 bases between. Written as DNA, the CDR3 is TGTGCCAGCAGCCCTAGACGGGGAGGTATGAGTGAAGCTTTCTTT. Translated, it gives CASSPRRGGMSEAFF. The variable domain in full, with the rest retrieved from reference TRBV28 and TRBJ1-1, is DVKVTQSSRYLVKRTGEKVFLECVQDMDHENMFWYRQDPGLGLRLIYFSYDVKMKEKGDIPEGYSVSREKKERFSLILESASTNQTSMYLCASSPRRGGMSEAFFGQGTRLTVV.

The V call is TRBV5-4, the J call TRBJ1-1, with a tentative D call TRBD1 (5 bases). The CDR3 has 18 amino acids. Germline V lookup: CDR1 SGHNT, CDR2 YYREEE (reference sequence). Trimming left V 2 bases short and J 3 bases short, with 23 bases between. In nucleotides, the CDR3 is TGTGCCAGCAGCTTAGGTCAGGGAGGGACCGGGCGGGACACTGAAGCTTTCTTT. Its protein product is CASSLGQGGTGRDTEAFF. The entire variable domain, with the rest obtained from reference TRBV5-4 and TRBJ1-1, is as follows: ETGVTQSPTHLIKTRGQQVTLRCSSQSGHNTVSWYQQALGQGPQFIFQYYREEENGRGNFPPRFSGLQFPNYSSELNVNALELDDSALYLCASSLGQGGTGRDTEAFFGQGTRLTVV.

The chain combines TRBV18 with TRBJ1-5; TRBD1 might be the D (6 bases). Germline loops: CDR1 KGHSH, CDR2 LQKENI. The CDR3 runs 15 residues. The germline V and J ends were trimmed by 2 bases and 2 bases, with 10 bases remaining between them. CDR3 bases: TGTGCCAGCTCACCAGAAGGGGGGGGCAATCAGCCCCAGCATTTT. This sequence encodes CASSPEGGGNQPQHF.